Below, 27 T cell receptor beta chains from the same sample are listed, as sequenced in a study of control samples from healthy donors and cancer patients. Clones were read by immunoSEQ multiplex PCR, and TCRdb kept only the in-frame ones, dropping some. In the table there are 90,000 to 100,000 clones, around 90% of which are singletons. Material: blood. Source of these receptors: a woman in her seventies in good health.

The chain is built from TRBV25-1 and TRBJ1-1, with 8 nucleotides matching TRBD1. The CDR3 length is 14 residues. V shed 3 bases, J shed 2 bases, and the junction held 2 bases outside the gene matches. The germline CDR1 and CDR2 sequences are MGHDK and SYGVNS. The CDR3 loop reads CASSEGQVNTEAFF. CDR3 coding DNA: TGTGCCAGCAGTGAGGGACAGGTCAACACTGAAGCTTTCTTT.

The CDR3 bases are TGTGCCAGGGGGACAGGAAGGGTGAACACTGAAGCTTTCTTT. The encoded protein is CARGTGRVNTEAFF. V usage is TRBV2 and J usage is TRBJ1-1, with 8 bases lining up with TRBD1. V lost 9 bases, J lost 0 bases, and 6 bases stayed unmatched. The CDR3 extends over 14 amino acids. The germline V gene has CDR1 SNHLY and CDR2 FYNNEI. Filled out from reference TRBV2 and TRBJ1-1, the complete variable domain reads EPEVTQTPSHQVTQMGQEVILRCVPISNHLYFYWYRQILGQKVEFLVSFYNNEISEKSEIFDDQFSVERPDGSNFTLKIRSTKLEDSAMYFCARGTGRVNTEAFFGQGTRLTVV.

V and J are TRBV5-1 and TRBJ1-5, with 8 bases aligning to TRBD1. Trimming cost V 4 bases and J 5 bases; bases outside gene matches: 8. The CDR3 spans 15 residues. The germline V gene has CDR1 SGHRS and CDR2 YFSETQ. CDR3 amino acids: CASSDGQGWDQPQHF. As DNA, the CDR3 is TGCGCCAGCAGCGACGGACAGGGTTGGGATCAGCCCCAGCATTTT.

The chain employs TRBV9 and TRBJ2-2; TRBD2 is a possible D gene (6 bases). The CDR3 is 15 amino acids. The V end lost 3 bases, the J end lost 7 bases, and 16 bases lay between the germline ends. CDR1 is SGDLS and CDR2 is YYNGEE in the germline V gene. CDR3 loop: CASSASVGRDGELFF. In DNA, the CDR3 is TGTGCCAGCAGCGCCTCCGTGGGGCGGGACGGGGAGCTGTTTTTT.

V gene TRBV5-1 combines with J gene TRBJ2-6, with 7 bases fitting TRBD1. V lost 5 bases to trimming and J lost 0 bases; unmatched junction nucleotides: 11. CDR1 is SGHRS, CDR2 YFSETQ, per germline. The CDR3 is 18 residues long. As DNA, the CDR3 is TGCGCCAGCAGAAAAAGACAGGGTTCAATCTCTGGGGCCAACGTCCTGACTTTC. Its translation is CASRKRQGSISGANVLTF.

The chain recombines TRBV12-3 or TRBV12-4 with TRBJ1-2; 8 bases are shared with TRBD1. The junction had 6 bases not matched to a gene; V was cut back by 6 bases and J by 6 bases. The CDR3 totals 13 residues. The CDR3 reads CASSSTGVDGYTF. In nucleotides, the CDR3 is TGTGCCAGCAGCTCGACAGGGGTTGATGGCTACACCTTC.

The chain joins TRBV5-1 to TRBJ2-5; 13 bases fit TRBD2. J lost 4 bases, V lost 4 bases, and 4 bases had no gene match. Per the germline V gene, CDR1 is SGHRS and CDR2 is YFSETQ. This CDR3 is 15 amino acids long. The CDR3 region is CASSGTSGVRETQYF. The DNA for the CDR3 is TGCGCCAGCAGCGGGACTAGCGGGGTAAGAGAGACCCAGTACTTC.

J is TRBJ1-2 and V is TRBV30; D ambiguous. Germline loops: CDR1 GTSNPN, CDR2 SVGIG (reference sequence). V was cut by 3 bases and J by 4 bases, with 12 bases left in between. The CDR3 extends over 13 amino acids. The DNA of the CDR3 is TGTGCCTGGAGCCCGACGCAATTCTATGGCTACACCTTC. Protein product: CAWSPTQFYGYTF.

The rearrangement uses TRBV27 and TRBJ2-3; 10 nucleotides line up with TRBD1. Germline trimming cut 4 bases from V and 4 bases from J; bases unmatched to any gene: 5. The V gene's germline CDR1 is MNHEY and CDR2 SMNVEV (reference sequence). This CDR3 spans 15 amino acids. The CDR3, as DNA: TGTGCCAGCAGTTCGGGGGGACAGGGGCCAGATACGCAGTATTTT. Protein sequence: CASSSGGQGPDTQYF.

The V and J genes are TRBV2 and TRBJ1-2, with D possibly being TRBD1 (6 bases). The V gene's germline CDR1 is SNHLY and CDR2 FYNNEI. The V gene lost 6 bases and the J gene lost 3 bases, with 14 bases spanning the gap. The CDR3 runs 14 residues. In nucleotides, the CDR3 is TGTGCCAGCAGCGAAATACAGGGTGACTATGGCTACACCTTC. It specifies CASSEIQGDYGYTF.

The chain is built from TRBV9 and TRBJ1-2; D remains ambiguous. Trimming removed 3 bases at V and 8 bases at J, with 8 bases between. The CDR3 totals 11 residues. Looked up from germline, CDR1 is SGDLS and CDR2 is YYNGEE. DNA of the CDR3: TGTGCCAGCAGCGCGCTGAACGGCTACACCTTC. Protein sequence: CASSALNGYTF.

The chain uses TRBV14 and TRBJ2-1; 10 nucleotides agree with TRBD1. V shed 3 bases, J shed 6 bases, and the junction held 11 bases outside the gene matches. The CDR3 totals 17 residues. Germline V CDR1 and CDR2: SGHDN, FVKESK. The DNA of the CDR3 is TGTGCCAGCAGCCATCGACAGGGGGCTAGTCTCCCCAATGAGCAGTTCTTC. It translates to CASSHRQGASLPNEQFF.

This clone was seen more than once but under ten times. V and J are TRBV27 and TRBJ1-3, with D unclear. The CDR3 spans 13 residues. Germline V gene sequence: CDR1 MNHEY, CDR2 SMNVEV (reference sequence). Trimming stripped 6 bases from V and 1 base from J, with 7 bases between. CDR3 coding DNA: TGTGCCAGCAGGACCCTTTCTGGAAACACCATATATTTT. Amino acid sequence: CASRTLSGNTIYF.

The CDR3 DNA sequence: TGTGCCAGCAGGGCCCCGGGACACAACAATCAGCCCCAGCATTTT. It is translated as CASRAPGHNNQPQHF. The chain employs TRBV27 and TRBJ1-5; D possibly corresponds to TRBD1 (6 bases). CDR3 size: 15 residues. V shed 6 bases and J shed 3 bases, with 15 bases lying between them. CDR1 and CDR2 from the germline V gene are MNHEY and SMNVEV (reference sequence).

This sequence joins TRBV28 and TRBJ1-1; maybe TRBD1 (6 bases). The CDR3 runs 14 residues. V lost 5 bases to trimming and J lost 0 bases, with 10 bases between them. Per the germline V gene, CDR1 is MDHEN and CDR2 is SYDVKM. The CDR3 nucleotides read TGTGCCAGCAGTCCAGGGGCCCTGAACACTGAAGCTTTCTTT. Amino acid sequence: CASSPGALNTEAFF.

This sequence joins TRBV30 and TRBJ1-2, with D tentatively TRBD1 (5 bases). The CDR3 totals 14 residues. Germline CDR1 reads GTSNPN; CDR2 reads SVGIG (reference sequence). V was pared by 0 bases and J by 2 bases, with 10 bases between. In DNA form, the CDR3 reads TGTGCCTGGAGTGTACGGAGGGGAAACTATGGCTACACCTTC. Translated: CAWSVRRGNYGYTF.

The genes are TRBV3-1 (or the pseudogene TRBV3-2) and TRBJ1-1; TRBD1 might be the D (5 bases). CDR1 is LGHDT and CDR2 is YNNKEL in the germline V gene (reference sequence). The V and J ends lost 4 bases and 11 bases respectively, with 17 bases between them. CDR3 size: 13 residues. This chain's CDR3 is CASSRDPEVPAFF. CDR3 DNA: TGTGCCAGCAGCCGGGACCCCGAAGTGCCGGCTTTCTTT.

The rearrangement uses TRBV7-9 and TRBJ2-3; 7 bases fit TRBD1. Germline CDR1 is SEHNR and CDR2 is FQNEAQ (reference sequence). V shed 1 base, J shed 0 bases, and the junction held 4 bases outside the gene matches. CDR3 length: 16 residues. The CDR3 DNA follows: TGTGCCAGCAGCTTAGAAGGGGGACAGAGCACAGATACGCAGTATTTT. This translates into CASSLEGGQSTDTQYF.

The gene calls are TRBV19 and TRBJ1-6; maybe TRBD1 (6 bases). Deletions cut 2 bases from V and 7 bases from J, with 12 bases between. The CDR3 covers 15 residues. The germline V gene encodes CDR1 LNHDA and CDR2 SQIVND (reference sequence). This chain's CDR3 is CASSISDSLNSPLHF. In DNA form, the CDR3 reads TGTGCCAGTAGTATATCGGACAGCCTAAATTCACCCCTCCACTTT.

This rearrangement joins TRBV5-4 to TRBJ2-4; TRBD2 might be the D (6 bases). Germline V gives CDR1 SGHNT, CDR2 YYREEE (reference sequence). The length of the CDR3 is 15 residues. V was clipped by 4 bases and J by 1 base, with 12 bases between them. The CDR3 region is CASSPTGEAKNIQYF. In nucleotides, the CDR3 is TGTGCCAGCAGCCCGACGGGGGAGGCCAAAAACATTCAGTACTTC. The variable domain in full, with the rest retrieved from reference TRBV5-4 and TRBJ2-4, is ETGVTQSPTHLIKTRGQQVTLRCSSQSGHNTVSWYQQALGQGPQFIFQYYREEENGRGNFPPRFSGLQFPNYSSELNVNALELDDSALYLCASSPTGEAKNIQYFGAGTRLSVL.

V gene TRBV4-1 combines with J gene TRBJ2-1; D may match TRBD1 or TRBD2 (5 bases each). Germline loops: CDR1 MGHRA, CDR2 YSYEKL. Trimming shortened V by 0 bases and J by 6 bases, and 18 bases separated the two germline ends. There are 17 residues in the CDR3. The CDR3 loop reads CASSQDAPPGPVNEQFF. CDR3 in DNA: TGCGCCAGCAGCCAAGACGCCCCACCGGGGCCAGTCAATGAGCAGTTCTTC.

This chain uses TRBV9 with TRBJ1-2, with D uncertain. CDR1 and CDR2 (germline): SGDLS, YYNGEE. CDR3 size: 12 residues. The V end lost 0 bases, the J end lost 4 bases, and 4 bases lay between the germline ends. As DNA, the CDR3 is TGTGCCAGCAGCGTAGACACCTATGGCTACACCTTC. Protein sequence: CASSVDTYGYTF.

The chain is built from TRBV5-1 and TRBJ1-2; D is ambiguous. Trimming removed 4 bases at V and 1 base at J, with 11 bases between. CDR1 and CDR2 from the germline V gene are SGHRS and YFSETQ. This CDR3 is 14 amino acids long. CDR3 residues: CASSPAINNYGYTF. For the CDR3, the DNA is TGCGCCAGCAGCCCGGCCATAAATAACTATGGCTACACCTTC.

The genes are TRBV19 and TRBJ1-5; D may be TRBD1 (6 bases). V lost 4 bases and J 12 bases, leaving 13 bases between the germline ends. The CDR3 loop spans 12 amino acids. Germline CDR1 and CDR2: LNHDA and SQIVND (reference sequence). The CDR3 DNA follows: TGTGCCAGTAGTACCCTACAGGGAGGCCAGCATTTT. It codes for CASSTLQGGQHF.

This clone was seen once. The J gene is TRBJ1-2, the V gene TRBV10-3; D remains unclear. Germline V gene sequence: CDR1 ENHRY, CDR2 SYGVKD. Trimming pared 0 bases from V and 0 bases from J, leaving 8 bases between. The CDR3 runs 15 residues. CDR3 sequence reads: CAISESTETNYGYTF. Written as DNA, the CDR3 is TGTGCCATCAGTGAGTCGACGGAAACTAACTATGGCTACACCTTC.

V and J are TRBV6-5 and TRBJ1-1; D is unclear. V lost 4 bases and J lost 5, with 11 bases in between. This CDR3 spans 13 amino acids. The V gene's germline CDR1 is MNHEY and CDR2 SVGAGI. The CDR3 DNA reads as TGTGCCAGCAGTTCCGGGTGGTATACTGAAGCTTTCTTT. Translation gives CASSSGWYTEAFF.

CDR3 protein: CASTDMETQYF. CDR3 bases: TGTGCCAGCACCGATATGGAGACCCAGTACTTC. V usage is TRBV6-6 and J usage is TRBJ2-5; D remains ambiguous. Germline CDR1 and CDR2: MNHNY and SVGAGI (reference sequence). There are 11 residues in the CDR3. The V end was cut by 7 bases, the J end by 5 bases, with 8 bases between.